These 20 T cell receptor beta chains share one sample of origin, sequenced in a study of T cells in women clearing cervical HPV infection. Clones were sequenced by immunoSEQ multiplex PCR, and TCRdb holds only the in-frame ones, with some missing. The specimen's table records about 48,000 clones. Sequenced input: blood buffy coat. These receptors all stem from a woman aged 18 to 75 with a cervical HPV16 infection that either progressed to CIN3+ or cleared (not recorded which).

A word on this clone: The junction and the germline gene differ at one end; a read error may be behind it. The read falls 3 residues short of the CDR3 end, and the missing part is taken from the germline J gene. Other DNA sequences of this sample code for an identical CDR3. The chain uses TRBV29-1 and TRBJ2-3; 8 bases match TRBD2. The germline V gene has CDR1 SQVTM and CDR2 ANQGSEA. This CDR3 has 14 residues. This chain's CDR3 is CSVPPSGGTDTQYF. The covered CDR3 bases are TGCAGCGTCCCACCCAGCGGGGGCACAGACACG.

A note on this clone: The read stops 3 residues short of the end of the CDR3; the missing end is completed from the germline J gene. The gene calls are TRBV5-5 and TRBJ2-7; 7 nucleotides agree with TRBD1. The CDR3 sequence is 15 residues long. Germline values: CDR1 SGHKS, CDR2 YYEKEE (reference sequence). V lost 5 bases, J lost 5 bases, and 13 bases stayed unmatched. CDR3 protein: CASSNEDRFYHEQYF. CDR3 DNA, as far as it was read: TGTGCCAGCAGTAATGAGGACAGGTTTTATCACGAG.

A word on this clone: The CDR3 goes on 3 residues after the read ends, and that part is filled in from the germline J gene. This sequence joins TRBV28 and TRBJ1-2; TRBD1 is a possible D gene (6 bases). This CDR3 has 15 amino acids. Looked up from germline, CDR1 is MDHEN and CDR2 is SYDVKM. V was trimmed by 6 bases and J by 0 bases, leaving 14 bases between them. The CDR3 DNA, read in part, is TGTGCCAGCAGCCGCCCAGGGGCTGCTAACTATGGC. Translation gives CASSRPGAANYG. The whole CDR3 sequence is CASSRPGAANYGYTF.

On this clone itself: The read halts 3 residues ahead of the CDR3 end, with the missing end drawn from the germline J gene. The rearrangement links TRBV7-9 to TRBJ1-2; D is perhaps TRBD1 (5 bases). With 5 bases removed from V and 5 bases from J, the gap between germline ends came to 9 bases. The CDR3 is made up of 12 amino acids. Germline V gene lookup returns CDR1 SEHNR and CDR2 FQNEAQ (reference sequence). The CDR3 spells CASSPGSYGYTF. The covered CDR3 bases are TGTGCCAGCAGCCCAGGGTCTTATGGC.

Notes on this clone: The read finishes 3 residues shy of the CDR3 end, and the germline J gene is used to complete it. This chain links TRBV19 with TRBJ1-2; the D is unclear. Looked up from germline, CDR1 is LNHDA and CDR2 is SQIVND (reference sequence). The CDR3 length is 11 residues. The V end lost 7 bases, the J end lost 5 bases, and 8 bases lay between the germline ends. CDR3 bases read: TGTGCCAGTATTTCAGTATATGGC. Translation: CASISVYG. The full-length CDR3 reads as CASISVYGYTF.

Of note for this clone: The CDR3 end lies 3 residues beyond the end of the read and is filled in from the germline J gene. The V gene is TRBV20-1, the J gene TRBJ1-5; the D is unclear. Trimming cost V 0 bases and J 0 bases, with 9 bases left between them. CDR1 is DFQATT and CDR2 is SNEGSKA in the germline V gene (reference sequence). This CDR3 comprises 15 residues. The CDR3 region is CSARDLGNSNQPQHF. The part of the CDR3 DNA that was read is TGCAGTGCTAGAGATCTAGGCAATAGCAATCAGCCC.

Comment on this clone: The CDR3 end lies 3 residues beyond the end of the read and is filled in from the germline J gene. The V gene is TRBV6-2 or TRBV6-3, the J gene TRBJ1-3; D is uncertain. The germline gives CDR1 MNHEY, CDR2 SVGEGT. V lost 8 bases, J lost 1 base, and 18 bases lay in between. CDR3 length: 16 residues. The sequenced part of the CDR3 DNA is TGTGCCAGCGTCCTCACAGCTTCTCGTTCTGGAAACACC. This encodes CASVLTASRSGNT. The full CDR3 is CASVLTASRSGNTIYF.

As regards this clone: The read falls 3 residues short of the CDR3 end, and the missing part is taken from the germline J gene. The rearrangement uses TRBV10-1 and TRBJ2-7, with D unclear. This CDR3 region has 13 residues. Trimming cost V 5 bases and J 5 bases, with 13 bases left between them. CDR1 and CDR2 from the germline V gene are WNHNN and SYGVQD (reference sequence). CDR3 DNA (partial): TGCGCCAGCAGTCCGCCCCTAAGGGACGAG. Amino acid sequence: CASSPPLRDE. The whole CDR3 sequence reads CASSPPLRDEQYF.

On this clone: The read stops 3 residues short of the end of the CDR3; the missing end is completed from the germline J gene. The rearrangement uses TRBV20-1 and TRBJ1-2; 8 bases are a match to TRBD1. CDR1 DFQATT and CDR2 SNEGSKA come from the germline V gene (reference sequence). The CDR3 length is 17 residues. The CDR3 here is CSARRPGGLTPARGYTF. The CDR3 DNA, read in part, is TGCAGTGCTAGACGGCCAGGGGGCCTCACACCGGCGAGGGGC.

Regarding this clone: The read comes to an end 3 residues before the CDR3 does, leaving the germline J gene to fill in the end. The chain uses TRBV20-1 and TRBJ2-3; 10 nucleotides agree with TRBD2. The CDR3 contains 16 residues. V shed 3 bases, J shed 1 base, and the junction held 7 bases outside the gene matches. Germline CDR1 DFQATT, CDR2 SNEGSKA (reference sequence). CDR3 amino acids: CSASERLAGGTDTQYF. CDR3 DNA (partial): TGCAGTGCTAGCGAGCGGCTAGCGGGGGGCACAGATACG.

As for this clone: The missing CDR3 end, 3 residues past where the read stops, is filled in from the germline J gene. The chain employs TRBV20-1 and TRBJ2-5, with no clear D. Per germline, CDR1 DFQATT and CDR2 SNEGSKA (reference sequence). The germline V and J ends were trimmed by 5 bases and 5 bases, with 9 bases remaining between them. CDR3 length: 11 amino acids. CDR3: CSAPLLETQYF. The CDR3 DNA, read in part, is TGCAGTGCTCCCCTGTTGGAGACC.

As regards this clone: The CDR3 end is not reached by the read, which stops 3 residues before it; the germline J gene fills it in. The chain is built from TRBV19 and TRBJ1-2; no clear D. V lost 8 bases, J lost 5 bases, and 12 bases lay in between. Germline-derived CDR1 and CDR2 are LNHDA and SQIVND (reference sequence). The CDR3 runs 12 residues. The CDR3: CASAPGRYGYTF. CDR3 bases read: TGTGCCAGTGCCCCGGGGAGGTATGGC.

Worth noting for this clone: The CDR3 is cut off 3 residues early in the read; its end comes from the germline J gene. The chain links TRBV7-2 to TRBJ2-1; 9 positions match TRBD1. The CDR3 contains 13 residues. Trimming at V came to 8 bases and at J to 5 bases, leaving 4 bases not matched to a gene. Germline assignment: CDR1 SGHTA and CDR2 FQGNSA. The chain's CDR3 is CASGDRVNNEQFF. The sequenced CDR3 bases are TGTGCCAGCGGGGACAGGGTCAACAATGAG.

A note on this clone: The CDR3 end falls 3 residues outside the read, so it is completed with the germline J gene. V gene TRBV20-1 combines with J gene TRBJ1-5; 7 bases are shared with TRBD1. Per germline, CDR1 DFQATT and CDR2 SNEGSKA (reference sequence). J gave up 5 bases and V 7 bases, and 8 bases lay outside the gene matches. The CDR3 runs to 13 residues. The CDR3 loop is CSVLDRTHQPQHF. Incomplete CDR3 DNA: TGCAGTGTCCTGGACAGGACACATCAGCCC.

The CDR3 spells CSARESRRVTEAFF. The sequenced CDR3 bases are TGCAGTGCTAGAGAATCTCGCAGGGTCACTGAA. This chain links TRBV20-1 with TRBJ1-1; the D gene is possibly TRBD1 (5 bases). The read ends 3 residues shy of where the CDR3 ends; the end is completed using the germline J gene. The CDR3 is made up of 14 amino acids. Germline values: CDR1 DFQATT, CDR2 SNEGSKA (reference sequence). V was clipped by 0 bases and J by 4 bases, with 12 bases between them.

This clone is labeled medium-sized based on frequency. The read ends 3 residues before the CDR3 terminus; that terminus is restored from the germline J gene. The chain is built from TRBV29-1 and TRBJ1-4; no definite D call. CDR1 is SQVTM and CDR2 is ANQGSEA in the germline V gene. V was cut by 8 bases and J by 5 bases, with 12 bases left in between. This CDR3 has 12 amino acids. CDR3 DNA, as far as it was read: TGCAGCTCCGGTGATACCAATGAAAAA. It translates to CSSGDTNEK. The whole CDR3 protein is CSSGDTNEKLFF.

Points on this clone: The read comes to an end 3 residues before the CDR3 does, leaving the germline J gene to fill in the end. The chain has TRBV20-1 and TRBJ1-1; possible D gene TRBD1, 5 bases. The CDR3 extends over 12 amino acids. The germline V gene has CDR1 DFQATT and CDR2 SNEGSKA (reference sequence). V lost 2 bases and J 7 bases, leaving 11 bases between the germline ends. The covered CDR3 bases are TGCAGTGCTAGAAGGGACTCATTTGAA. Its protein product is CSARRDSFE. The CDR3, in full, reads CSARRDSFEAFF.

Turning to this clone: The read finishes 3 residues shy of the CDR3 end, and the germline J gene is used to complete it. This chain links TRBV19 with TRBJ1-5; D is perhaps TRBD1 (6 bases). The CDR3 totals 15 residues. Trimming cost V 2 bases and J 2 bases, with 10 bases left between them. Germline V CDR1 and CDR2: LNHDA, SQIVND (reference sequence). The covered CDR3 bases are TGTGCCAGTAGTATAAGGGGGGGTGGCAATCAGCCC. Translating gives CASSIRGGGNQP. In full, the CDR3 reads CASSIRGGGNQPQHF.

Partial CDR3 DNA: TGTGCCAGCAGCCATAAGACAGGGAAGGTCTCTGGAAACACC. Protein sequence: CASSHKTGKVSGNT. The whole CDR3 sequence is CASSHKTGKVSGNTIYF. The J gene is TRBJ1-3, the V gene TRBV14; 7 bases agree with TRBD1. The read is 3 residues too short to cover the CDR3 end, so that end is filled in from the germline J gene. CDR3 length equals 17 residues. V was pared by 3 bases and J by 0 bases, with 8 bases of the junction left unmatched. Germline loops: CDR1 SGHDN, CDR2 FVKESK. Full variable domain (rest looked up from reference TRBV14 and TRBJ1-3): EAGVTQFPSHSVIEKGQTVTLRCDPISGHDNLYWYRRVMGKEIKFLLHFVKESKQDESGMPNNRFLAERTGGTYSTLKVQPAELEDSGVYFCASSHKTGKVSGNTIYFGEGSWLTVV.

Concerning this clone: The read is 3 residues too short to cover the CDR3 end, so that end is filled in from the germline J gene. V gene TRBV5-1 combines with J gene TRBJ2-3; the match to TRBD2 covers 8 bases. The CDR3 is made up of 15 amino acids. From germline, CDR1 is SGHRS and CDR2 YFSETQ. With 0 bases clipped from V and 5 bases from J, the junction kept 5 bases outside the gene matches. The CDR3 sequence is CASSLDGTSLDTQYF. Incomplete CDR3 DNA: TGCGCCAGCAGCTTGGATGGGACTAGTCTAGATACG.